This T cell receptor (beta chain) is from a study of cytomegalovirus exposure and HLA in healthy donors. PCR involved 60 Vbeta and 13 Jbeta primers. Libraries were prepared by immunoSEQ multiplex PCR; TCRdb keeps only in-frame clonotypes and omits some of them. The sample includes 130,000 to 150,000 clones, more than 75% seen only once; the top ten take 5.1%. Between the trimmed V and J ends, which lost 3 bases and 7 bases, there was a span of 10 bases. CDR1 and CDR2 from the germline V gene are MNHEY and SMNVEV (reference sequence). This CDR3 is 13 amino acids long. The chain is built from TRBV27 and TRBJ1-5, with a possible D match to TRBD1 (6 bases). The source of this sequence is a male donor in good health and CMV-seronegative. Material: PBMCs. The CDR3 here is CASSLHRDQPQHF. The CDR3, as DNA: TGTGCCAGCAGTTTGCACAGGGACCAGCCCCAGCATTTT.